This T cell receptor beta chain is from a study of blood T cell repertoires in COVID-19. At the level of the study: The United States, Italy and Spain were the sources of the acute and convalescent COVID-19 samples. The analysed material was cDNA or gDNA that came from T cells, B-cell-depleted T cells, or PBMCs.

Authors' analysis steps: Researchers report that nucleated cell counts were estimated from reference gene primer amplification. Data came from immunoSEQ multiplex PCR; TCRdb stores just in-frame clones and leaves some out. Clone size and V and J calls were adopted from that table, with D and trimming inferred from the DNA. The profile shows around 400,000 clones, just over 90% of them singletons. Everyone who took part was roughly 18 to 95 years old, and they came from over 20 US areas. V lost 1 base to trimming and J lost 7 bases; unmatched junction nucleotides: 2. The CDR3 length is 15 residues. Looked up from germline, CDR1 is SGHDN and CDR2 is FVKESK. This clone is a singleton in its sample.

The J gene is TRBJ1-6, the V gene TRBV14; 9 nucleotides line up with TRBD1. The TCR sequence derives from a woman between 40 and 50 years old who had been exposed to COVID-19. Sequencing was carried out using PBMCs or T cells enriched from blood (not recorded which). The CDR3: CASSQGQGDNSPLHF. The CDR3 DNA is TGTGCCAGCAGCCAAGGACAGGGGGACAATTCACCCCTCCACTTT.